Reported below is one TCR beta chain. What it binds is unknown. With iRepertoire HTBI primers and Arm-PCR of CDR3 regions, TCR beta libraries were built. MiXCR was run by TCRdb on the multiplex PCR reads, yielding one entry per CDR3 protein. Of about 520,000 distinct CDR3 sequences listed, more than 10% are singletons. Time point meaning: newly diagnosed GD, antithyroid drugs for less than 3 months. PBMCs were the source of the RNA used for TCR sequencing. CDR1 and CDR2 from the germline V gene are DFQATT and SNEGSKA (reference sequence). J gave up 6 bases and V 6 bases, and 5 bases lay outside the gene matches. This CDR3 has 12 residues. This specimen comes from a study of regulatory T cells in long-lasting Graves disease. Study-wide findings and caveats: It was in persistent disease that TRBV28, TRBJ1-2 and TRBJ2-5 were favored.

In addition, the sample was reused for a study of T cells in Graves' hyperthyroidism and ophthalmopathy. That report notes: Initially, a first-round RT-PCR of the TCR CDR3 employed the HTBI primer set.

Sequencing used peripheral blood mononuclear cells (PBMCs), obtained at new diagnosis, from a patient treated with antithyroid drugs. This chain connects TRBV20-1 to TRBJ1-1; 9 nucleotides match TRBD1. The receptor comes from a woman between 25 and 40 years old with Graves disease. The CDR3 here is CSAEDRGPEAFF. Written as DNA, the CDR3 is TGCAGTGCCGAGGACAGGGGCCCTGAAGCTTTCTTT.